Detailed here is one T cell receptor (beta chain). The antigen is unknown. TCRdb re-derived calls from the reads in MiXCR, one entry per CDR3 protein. The sample carries around 900,000 distinct CDR3 sequences, around a third recorded once. This specimen comes from a study of T cell repertoires in cytomegalovirus infection. Regarding the study as a whole: HLA-C-restricted CMV-specific TCR beta clonotypes prevailed in the ex vivo response.

Germline-derived CDR1 and CDR2 are LNHDA and SQIVND (reference sequence). The V and J ends lost 2 bases and 1 base respectively, with 8 bases between them. The CDR3 spans 14 residues. The receptor was derived from a human donor in good health (CMV status not recorded). Some clones in this sample may be carry-over from other donors' samples. Specimen: cultured CD8+ T cells from PBMCs, collected from culture after CMV antigen stimulation. The chain couples TRBV19 to TRBJ1-1, with unresolved D. In DNA, the CDR3 is TGTGCCAGTAGTATAAAGGCAGGGAACACTGAAGCTTTCTTT. Amino acid sequence: CASSIKAGNTEAFF.